One T cell receptor beta chain is described in this entry. This clonotype was picked up a small number of times. Its antigen target is currently unknown. Base qualities are missing; no much larger clone stands one base away. The meaning of the sample's time point label: sample taken at primary tumor resection. The donors were some 72 patients from the lung TRACERx cohort who had early-stage, untreated non-small cell lung cancer. Without any cell sorting, TCR sequencing was performed on whole RNA extracted either from tumor and nontumor lung tissue or from cryopreserved PBMC samples. A patient was chosen for TCR sequencing only when enough RNA was available from at least two tumor regions. The receptor library was made with 5' RACE. Data came from a NextSeq 500. To allow correction of PCR and sequencing errors, the TCR library protocol tagged every TCR cDNA molecule with a unique molecular identifier. The authors' pipeline ran thus. TCR identification, UMI-based error correction and CDR3 extraction were performed with Decombinator tools. Expanded TCRs were defined as those above a frequency of 2 per 1,000, corresponding to the top 1% of the tumor frequency distribution. Each repertoire was subsampled 100 times to 5,000 TCRs, after which Renyi diversity was computed with the R vegan package. To build CDR3 similarity networks, amino acid triplet string-kernel similarity was used, and CDR3s were connected when their pairwise similarity was above 0.82. TCRdb applied fastp at Q25 and MiXCR to the public reads, then kept only in-frame beta chains. Duplicate CDR3 protein sequences are folded into a single record with the most common DNA and genes. The V and J calls and clone size are TCRdb's, not the authors'. Here the sample has some 38,000 distinct CDR3 sequences; approximately 7.5% occur a single time. The ten largest clones capture roughly 28% of the sample.

This sample is part of a study of spatial heterogeneity in lung cancer (dated by TCRdb to the late 2010s). With regard to the full study: Beta-chain transcripts were consistently detected in greater numbers than alpha-chain transcripts, which likely reflected higher beta-chain transcript abundance. Nonsynonymous mutation counts, determined by whole-exome sequencing of tumor tissue, were related to features of the TCR repertoire. In non-small cell lung cancer, the study quantitatively compared TCR alpha and beta repertoires across several tumor regions, matched nontumor lung, and blood. In the raw uncorrected reads, each unique combination of TCR and UMI appeared on average more than ten times. Both alpha and beta chains were TCR-sequenced in samples taken at surgery, namely 220 tumor regions, more than 62 matched nontumor lung samples and 50 to 60 PBMC samples.

Study-wide conclusions, independent of this receptor: Additional single-cell paired TCR alpha and beta sequencing was considered necessary to confirm, at a functional level, the hypothesis that regional TCRs recognize regional mutations. Ubiquitous expanded tumor TCRs were found in blood more often at tumor resection than at routine follow-up.

The sample in question was PBMCs, obtained at surgery. The clonotype comes from a male donor with early-stage non-small cell lung cancer.

The CDR3 protein: CSADGSTDTQYF. DNA sequence: TGCAGTGCTGACGGGAGCACAGATACGCAGTATTTT. The chain uses TRBV20-1 and TRBJ2-3, with the D segment identity uncertain. The cysteine opens and the phenylalanine closes a CDR3 of 12 amino acids. Kept here is only the CDR3 DNA, which spans 36 bases and is read in frame from base 1. V and J are truncated by 5 bases and 0 bases respectively, leaving an intervening sequence of 6 bases. CDR1 and CDR2, per the germline V gene (reference sequence), are DFQATT and SNEGSKA.